This T cell receptor beta chain was recovered during a study of CD8 T cells in ankylosing spondylitis. Study-wide points: Seven to nine highly homologous variants made up a TCR beta motif, and this motif appeared characteristic of ankylosing spondylitis blood.

A word on this clonotype: Its antigen is unknown.

Using its own MiXCR run on the 5' RACE reads, TCRdb lists one record per CDR3 protein. The repertoire holds around 890,000 distinct CDR3 sequences, with roughly 12% as singletons. The germline V and J ends were trimmed by 5 bases and 0 bases, with 8 bases remaining between them. The CDR3 extends over 13 amino acids. CDR1 and CDR2 from the germline V gene are DFQATT and SNEGSKA (reference sequence). Sequencing input: blood, either unsorted or a sorted T cell fraction (not recorded which). V gene TRBV20-1 combines with J gene TRBJ2-1; no firm D call. The receptor's source is a male donor with ankylosing spondylitis. Here the CDR3 reads CSAGSLSYNEQFF. DNA for the CDR3: TGCAGTGCTGGGTCCCTCTCCTACAATGAGCAGTTCTTC.